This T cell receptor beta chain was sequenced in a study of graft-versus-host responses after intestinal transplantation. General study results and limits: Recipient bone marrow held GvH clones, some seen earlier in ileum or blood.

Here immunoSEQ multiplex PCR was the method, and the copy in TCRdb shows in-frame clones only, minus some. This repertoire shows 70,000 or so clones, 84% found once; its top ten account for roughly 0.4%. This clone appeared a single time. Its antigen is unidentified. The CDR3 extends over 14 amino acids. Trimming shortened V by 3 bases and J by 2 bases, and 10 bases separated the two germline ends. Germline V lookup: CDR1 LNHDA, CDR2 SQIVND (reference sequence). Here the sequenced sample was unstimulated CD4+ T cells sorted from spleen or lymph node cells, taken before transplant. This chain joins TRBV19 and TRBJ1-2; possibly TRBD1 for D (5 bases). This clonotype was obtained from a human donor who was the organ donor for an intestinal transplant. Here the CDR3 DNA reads TGTGCCAGTAGTATTTCTCGGACAAACTATGGCTACACCTTC. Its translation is CASSISRTNYGYTF.